The present T cell receptor (beta chain) was sequenced within a study of blood T cells in healthy people across ages. Primed by a sample-barcoded 5' primer and a J-beta primer mix, a second PCR proceeded for 7 to 11 cycles. TCRdb re-derived calls from the 5' RACE reads in MiXCR, one entry per CDR3 protein. The sample yields about 1.8 million distinct CDR3 sequences, around half seen once. This TCR came from a woman between 35 and 50 years old in good health. Sequenced sample: blood.

CDR3 residues: CATRGPNYNEQFF. The CDR3 region has the DNA TGTGCCACACGGGGGCCAAACTACAATGAGCAGTTCTTC. J is TRBJ2-1 and V is TRBV12-3 or TRBV12-4; either TRBD1 or TRBD2 may supply D (6 bases each). The CDR3 runs 13 residues. V lost 10 bases and J lost 3, with 13 bases in between.